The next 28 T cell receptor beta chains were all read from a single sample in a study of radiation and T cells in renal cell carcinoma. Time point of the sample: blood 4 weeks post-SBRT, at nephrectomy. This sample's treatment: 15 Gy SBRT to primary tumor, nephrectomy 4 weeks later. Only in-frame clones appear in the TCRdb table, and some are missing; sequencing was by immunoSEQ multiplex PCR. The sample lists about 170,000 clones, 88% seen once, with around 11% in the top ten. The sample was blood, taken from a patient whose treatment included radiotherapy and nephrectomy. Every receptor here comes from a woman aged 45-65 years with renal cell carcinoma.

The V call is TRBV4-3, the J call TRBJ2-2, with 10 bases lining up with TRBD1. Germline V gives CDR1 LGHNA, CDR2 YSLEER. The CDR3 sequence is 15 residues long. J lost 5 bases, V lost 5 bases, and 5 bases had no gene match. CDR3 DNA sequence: TGCGCCAGCAGCTATCCGGGACAGGGGACCGGGGAGCTGTTTTTT. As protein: CASSYPGQGTGELFF.

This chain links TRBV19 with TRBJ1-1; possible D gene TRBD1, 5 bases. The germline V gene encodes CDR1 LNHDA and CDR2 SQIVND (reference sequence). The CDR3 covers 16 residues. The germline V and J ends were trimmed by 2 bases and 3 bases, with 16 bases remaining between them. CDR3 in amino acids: CASSIPTGGVDTEAFF. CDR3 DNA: TGTGCCAGTAGTATACCGACCGGGGGGGTGGACACTGAAGCTTTCTTT.

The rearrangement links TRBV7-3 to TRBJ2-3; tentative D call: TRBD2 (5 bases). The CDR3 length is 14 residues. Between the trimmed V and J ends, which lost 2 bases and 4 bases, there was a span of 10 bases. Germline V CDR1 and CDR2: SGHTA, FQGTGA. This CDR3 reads CASSLSAGADTQYF. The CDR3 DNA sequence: TGTGCCAGCAGCTTATCGGCGGGCGCAGATACGCAGTATTTT.

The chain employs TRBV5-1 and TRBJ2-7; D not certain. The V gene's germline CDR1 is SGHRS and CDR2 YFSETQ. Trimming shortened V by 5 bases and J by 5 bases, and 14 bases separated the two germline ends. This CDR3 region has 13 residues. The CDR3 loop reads CASRLVPPNEQYF. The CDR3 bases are TGCGCCAGCAGACTGGTCCCTCCCAACGAGCAGTACTTC.

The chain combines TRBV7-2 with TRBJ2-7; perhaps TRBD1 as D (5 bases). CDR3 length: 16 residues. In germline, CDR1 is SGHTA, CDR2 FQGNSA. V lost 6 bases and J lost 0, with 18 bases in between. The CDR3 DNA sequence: TGTGCCAGCAGTCTTGACAGTTCCATCAGCTCCTACGAGCAGTACTTC. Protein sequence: CASSLDSSISSYEQYF.

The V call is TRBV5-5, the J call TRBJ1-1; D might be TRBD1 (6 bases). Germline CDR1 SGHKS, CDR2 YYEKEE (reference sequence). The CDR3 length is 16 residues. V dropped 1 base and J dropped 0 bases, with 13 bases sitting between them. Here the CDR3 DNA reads TGTGCCAGCAGCTTGCCACAGGGTGTAATGAACACTGAAGCTTTCTTT. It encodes CASSLPQGVMNTEAFF.

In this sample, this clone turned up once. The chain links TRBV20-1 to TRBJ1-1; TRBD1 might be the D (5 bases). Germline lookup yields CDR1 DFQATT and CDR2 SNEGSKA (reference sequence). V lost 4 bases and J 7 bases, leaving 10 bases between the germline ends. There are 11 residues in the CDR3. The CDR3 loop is CSAKLQVEAFF. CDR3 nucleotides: TGCAGTGCTAAGCTACAGGTTGAAGCTTTCTTT.

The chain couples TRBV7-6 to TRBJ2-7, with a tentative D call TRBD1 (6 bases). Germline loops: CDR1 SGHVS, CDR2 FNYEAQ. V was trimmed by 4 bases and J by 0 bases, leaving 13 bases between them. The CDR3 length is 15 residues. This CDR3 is CASSSGQIHSYEQYF. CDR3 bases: TGTGCCAGCAGCTCAGGACAGATCCACTCCTACGAGCAGTACTTC.

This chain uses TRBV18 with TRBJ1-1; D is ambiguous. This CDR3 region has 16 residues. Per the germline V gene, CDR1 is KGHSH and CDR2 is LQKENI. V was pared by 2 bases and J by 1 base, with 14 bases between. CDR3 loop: CASSPRKDVENTEAFF. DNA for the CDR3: TGTGCCAGCTCACCAAGGAAGGACGTGGAGAACACTGAAGCTTTCTTT.

CDR3 residues: CASSRTRNSPLHF. The CDR3 nucleotides read TGTGCCAGCAGTCGGACGCGGAATTCACCCCTCCACTTT. This sequence joins TRBV6-6 and TRBJ1-6; D ambiguous. V lost 5 bases, J lost 7 bases, and 9 bases lay in between. Germline V CDR1 and CDR2: MNHNY, SVGAGI (reference sequence). This CDR3 is built from 13 residues.

The DNA for the CDR3 is TGCGCCAGCAGCCAAGCTTTTAGGAACACTGAAGCTTTCTTT. As protein: CASSQAFRNTEAFF. The rearrangement uses TRBV4-1 and TRBJ1-1, with D unresolved. Per the germline V gene, CDR1 is MGHRA and CDR2 is YSYEKL. The CDR3 totals 14 residues. Trimming took 1 base from V and 1 from J, leaving 7 bases between them.

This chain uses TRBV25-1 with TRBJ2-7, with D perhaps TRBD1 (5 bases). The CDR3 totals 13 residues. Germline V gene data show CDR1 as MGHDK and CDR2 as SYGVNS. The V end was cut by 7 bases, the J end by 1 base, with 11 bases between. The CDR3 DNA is TGTGCCAGCACGTGGGGCGGATCCTACGAGCAGTACTTC. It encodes CASTWGGSYEQYF.

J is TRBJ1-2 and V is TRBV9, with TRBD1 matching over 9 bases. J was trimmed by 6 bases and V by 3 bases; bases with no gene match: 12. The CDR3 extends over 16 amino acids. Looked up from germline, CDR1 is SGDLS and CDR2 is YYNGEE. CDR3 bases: TGTGCCAGCAGCGCCACCCCGGGACAGGGAAAGAATGGCTACACCTTC. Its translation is CASSATPGQGKNGYTF. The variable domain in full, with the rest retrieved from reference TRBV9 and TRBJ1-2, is DSGVTQTPKHLITATGQRVTLRCSPRSGDLSVYWYQQSLDQGLQFLIQYYNGEERAKGNILERFSAQQFPDLHSELNLSSLELGDSALYFCASSATPGQGKNGYTFGSGTRLTVV.

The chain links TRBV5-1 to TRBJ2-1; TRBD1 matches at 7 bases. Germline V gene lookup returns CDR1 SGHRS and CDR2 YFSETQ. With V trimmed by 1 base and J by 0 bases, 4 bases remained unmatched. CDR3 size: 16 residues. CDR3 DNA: TGCGCCAGCAGCTTGAGGACAGGTGGCTCCTACAATGAGCAGTTCTTC. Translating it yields CASSLRTGGSYNEQFF.

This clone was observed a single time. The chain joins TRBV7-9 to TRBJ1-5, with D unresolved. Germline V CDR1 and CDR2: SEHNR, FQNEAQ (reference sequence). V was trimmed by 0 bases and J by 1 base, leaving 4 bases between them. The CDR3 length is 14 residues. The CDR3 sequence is CASSLADSNQPQHF. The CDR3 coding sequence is TGTGCCAGCAGCTTAGCCGACAGCAATCAGCCCCAGCATTTT.

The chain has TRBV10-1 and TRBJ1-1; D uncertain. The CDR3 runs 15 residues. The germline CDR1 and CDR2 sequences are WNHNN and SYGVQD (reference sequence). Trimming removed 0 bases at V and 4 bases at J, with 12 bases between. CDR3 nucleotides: TGCGCCAGCAGTGAGTCGAGGACGCCCCCCACTGAAGCTTTCTTT. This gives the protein CASSESRTPPTEAFF.

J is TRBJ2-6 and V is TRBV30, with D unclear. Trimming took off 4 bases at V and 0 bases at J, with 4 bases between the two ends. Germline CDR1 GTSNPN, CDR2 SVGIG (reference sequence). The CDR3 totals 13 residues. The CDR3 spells CAWMVSGANVLTF. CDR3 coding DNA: TGTGCCTGGATGGTCTCTGGGGCCAACGTCCTGACTTTC.

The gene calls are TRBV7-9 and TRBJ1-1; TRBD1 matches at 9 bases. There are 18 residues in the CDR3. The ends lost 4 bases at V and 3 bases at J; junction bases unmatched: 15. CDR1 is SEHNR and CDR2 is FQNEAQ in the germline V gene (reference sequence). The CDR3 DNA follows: TGTGCCAGCAGCTATAAAAGAGCCGGGACAGGGCTGCACACTGAAGCTTTCTTT. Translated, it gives CASSYKRAGTGLHTEAFF.

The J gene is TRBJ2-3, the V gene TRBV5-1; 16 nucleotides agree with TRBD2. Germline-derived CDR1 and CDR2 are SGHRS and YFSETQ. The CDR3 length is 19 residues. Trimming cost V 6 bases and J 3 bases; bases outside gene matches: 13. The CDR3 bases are TGCGCCAGCACCATTATACCGGGACTAGCGGGGGGGCAAACAGATACGCAGTATTTT. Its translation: CASTIIPGLAGGQTDTQYF.

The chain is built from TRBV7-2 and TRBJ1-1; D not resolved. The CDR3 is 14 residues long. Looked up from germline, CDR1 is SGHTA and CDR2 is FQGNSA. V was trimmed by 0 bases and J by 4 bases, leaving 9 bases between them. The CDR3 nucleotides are TGTGCCAGCAGCTTAGCGGGGAGAGGCACTGAAGCTTTCTTT. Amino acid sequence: CASSLAGRGTEAFF.

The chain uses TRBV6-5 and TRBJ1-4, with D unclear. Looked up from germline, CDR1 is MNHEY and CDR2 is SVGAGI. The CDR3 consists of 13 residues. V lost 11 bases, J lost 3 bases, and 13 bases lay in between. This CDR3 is CAGNRAPNEKLFF. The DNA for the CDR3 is TGTGCCGGCAACAGAGCACCTAATGAAAAACTGTTTTTT.

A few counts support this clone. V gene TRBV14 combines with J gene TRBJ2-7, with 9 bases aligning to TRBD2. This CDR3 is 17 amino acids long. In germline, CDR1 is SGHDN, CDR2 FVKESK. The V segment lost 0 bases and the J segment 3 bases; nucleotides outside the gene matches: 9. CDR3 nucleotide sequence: TGTGCCAGCAGCCAAGATCTAGGCGGGGGGGCCCTCTACGAGCAGTACTTC. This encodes CASSQDLGGGALYEQYF.

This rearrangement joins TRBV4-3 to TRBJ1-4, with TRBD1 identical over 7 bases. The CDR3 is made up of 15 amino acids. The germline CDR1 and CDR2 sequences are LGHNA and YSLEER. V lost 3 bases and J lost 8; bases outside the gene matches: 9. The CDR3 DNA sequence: TGCGCCAGCAGCCATGGAGACAGGGACAGAGAAAAACTGTTTTTT. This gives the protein CASSHGDRDREKLFF.

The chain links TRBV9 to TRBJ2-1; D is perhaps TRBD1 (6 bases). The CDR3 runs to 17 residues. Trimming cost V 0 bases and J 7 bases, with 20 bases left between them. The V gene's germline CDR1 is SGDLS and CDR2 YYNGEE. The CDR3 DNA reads TGTGCCAGCAGCGTAGTTGGGGTGATACAGGGTAAGAATGAGCAGTTCTTC. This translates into CASSVVGVIQGKNEQFF.

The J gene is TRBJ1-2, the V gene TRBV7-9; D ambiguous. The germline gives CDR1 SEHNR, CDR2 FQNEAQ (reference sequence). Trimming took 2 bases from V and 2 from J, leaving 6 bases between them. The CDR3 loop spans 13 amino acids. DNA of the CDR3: TGTGCCAGCAGCTTACAGGCCAACTATGGCTACACCTTC. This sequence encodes CASSLQANYGYTF.

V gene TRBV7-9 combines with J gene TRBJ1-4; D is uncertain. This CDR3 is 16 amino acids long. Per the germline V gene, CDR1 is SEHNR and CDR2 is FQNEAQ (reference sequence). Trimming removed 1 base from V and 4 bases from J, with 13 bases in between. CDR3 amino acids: CASSLGVGLNNEKLFF. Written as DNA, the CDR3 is TGTGCCAGCAGCTTAGGGGTTGGTCTAAATAATGAAAAACTGTTTTTT.

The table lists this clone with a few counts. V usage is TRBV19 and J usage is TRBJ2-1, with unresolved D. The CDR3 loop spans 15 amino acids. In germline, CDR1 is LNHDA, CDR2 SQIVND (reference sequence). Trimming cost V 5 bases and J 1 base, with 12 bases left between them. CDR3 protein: CASSLTLLSYNEQFF. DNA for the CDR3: TGTGCCAGTAGTCTCACACTCTTGTCCTACAATGAGCAGTTCTTC. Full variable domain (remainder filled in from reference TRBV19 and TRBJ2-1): DGGITQSPKYLFRKEGQNVTLSCEQNLNHDAMYWYRQDPGQGLRLIYYSQIVNDFQKGDIAEGYSVSREKKESFPLTVTSAQKNPTAFYLCASSLTLLSYNEQFFGPGTRLTVL.

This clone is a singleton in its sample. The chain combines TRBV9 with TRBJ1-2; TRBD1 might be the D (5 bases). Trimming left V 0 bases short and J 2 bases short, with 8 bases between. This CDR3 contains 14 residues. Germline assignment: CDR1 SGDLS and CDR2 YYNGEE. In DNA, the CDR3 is TGTGCCAGCAGCGTAGGTAAGGGGAACTATGGCTACACCTTC. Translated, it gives CASSVGKGNYGYTF. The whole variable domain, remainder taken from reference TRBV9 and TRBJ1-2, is DSGVTQTPKHLITATGQRVTLRCSPRSGDLSVYWYQQSLDQGLQFLIQYYNGEERAKGNILERFSAQQFPDLHSELNLSSLELGDSALYFCASSVGKGNYGYTFGSGTRLTVV.